One sample yielded the 4 T cell receptor beta chains listed below, sequenced in a study of cytomegalovirus exposure and HLA in healthy donors. Measured with immunoSEQ multiplex PCR; TCRdb has only the in-frame clones, and not every one. Of 150,000 to 180,000 clones in the sample, 75% to 90% are singletons; the top ten hold about 20%. The sequenced sample consisted of PBMCs. These receptors originate from a man in his late teens or twenties in good health and CMV-seropositive.

A remark on this clone: The identical CDR3 is also encoded by other nucleotide sequences in the sample. V is TRBV6-5 and J is TRBJ1-5, with 8 bases that match TRBD1. J lost 2 bases, V lost 5 bases, and 5 bases had no gene match. Germline values: CDR1 MNHEY, CDR2 SVGAGI. The length of the CDR3 is 15 residues. Here the CDR3 reads CASSPDRGGNQPQHF. DNA of the CDR3: TGTGCCAGCAGTCCCGACAGGGGAGGCAATCAGCCCCAGCATTTT.

The rearrangement uses TRBV2 and TRBJ2-3, with D unresolved. Trimming pared 3 bases from V and 5 bases from J, leaving 6 bases between. Per the germline V gene, CDR1 is SNHLY and CDR2 is FYNNEI. The CDR3 consists of 12 residues. The CDR3 nucleotides are TGTGCCAGCAGTGAGATAGTAGATACGCAGTATTTT. As protein: CASSEIVDTQYF.

This clone was seen only once. The rearrangement links TRBV15 to TRBJ1-2; TRBD1 agrees at 8 bases. The V gene's germline CDR1 is LNHNV and CDR2 YYDKDF (reference sequence). Germline trimming cut 8 bases from V and 4 bases from J; bases unmatched to any gene: 9. This CDR3 region has 14 residues. The CDR3 DNA is TGTGCCACCTCCGACAGGGGCTTCGGCTATGGCTACACCTTC. Its translation: CATSDRGFGYGYTF.

The V gene is TRBV6-5, the J gene TRBJ1-1; D may be TRBD1 (6 bases). Germline CDR1 is MNHEY and CDR2 is SVGAGI. V dropped 5 bases and J dropped 6 bases, with 19 bases sitting between them. CDR3 size: 15 residues. In DNA form, the CDR3 reads TGTGCCAGCAGTACCCCGGGGGGGGGCCGACCTGAAGCTTTCTTT. Protein product: CASSTPGGGRPEAFF.